This entry is about one T cell receptor beta chain. Its binding antigen is unknown. The sample holds no much larger clone one base away, and base qualities are not on file. The source of the sample is a study of cytomegalovirus exposure and HLA in healthy donors (dated by TCRdb to about 2017). For context, the study as a whole: An earlier analysis of 550 to 700 of the donors reported 250 to 350 Gb of sequence data and more than 90 million unique TCR beta sequences from roughly 180 million T cells. Approximately 300 gigabases of sequencing data and around 80 million unique TCR sequences made up an early release that covered fewer than 650 HLA-typed donors. The genetic ancestry cluster associated with self-reported Caucasian donors included 65% to 90% of the 300 to 450 genotyped donors. The aim of the study was to test whether cataloging public T cell receptors could identify signatures of past pathogen exposure. The study profiled the T cell repertoires of under 850 subjects by immunosequencing and related them to cytomegalovirus serostatus. A separate validation cohort of roughly 110 different subjects was used in addition to the roughly 640-subject first cohort. To predict cytomegalovirus infection status, the study brought together high-throughput TCR immunosequencing, statistical association of individual TCRs with disease status, and machine learning. A later analysis re-analyzed previously published TCR beta repertoires from approximately 700 donors and added high-resolution HLA genotyping to study TCR occurrence patterns. In the later analysis, no new phenotypic data were used to find candidate immune exposures; instead, reliance was placed on TCR beta sequences and their occurrence across donors. An earlier analysis of 500 to 750 of the donors applied high-throughput TCR beta sequencing to assess whether each TCR beta V gene segment acted as functional or pseudogenic. Donor age, sex, ethnicity and CMV serostatus were compiled together with the repertoire data. In a later genetic analysis, genome-wide SNP genotypes for about 55% of the 666 donors were used, and that subset was treated as a discovery cohort. All discovery cohort repertoires had been generated on a single sequencing platform. Class I and class II HLA loci were covered by the typing at four-digit resolution. The number of donors typed differed by locus, with roughly 629-640 for A, B, C, DRB1 and DQB1, around 560 for DQA1, about 610 for DPA1, and some 450 for DPB1. A few DR-DQ haplotypes were treated as single units for association and clustering because of strong linkage in the cohort. Across 398 genotyped donors of the cohort, an average of roughly 250,000 unique TCR beta nucleotide sequences per donor were sequenced, and approximately 17% of those sequences were non-productive.

Inclusive of the bounding cysteine and valine, the CDR3 is 16 residues long. Only the CDR3 part of the read is kept: 48 bases, read in frame from the first base. The germline V gene provides CDR1 MDHEN and CDR2 SYDVKM. Deletion took 4 bases off V and 0 bases off J, with a span of 16 bases between the germline ends. Results the study describes overall, beyond this receptor: Some IMGT-functional V segments, including TRBV6-2 and TRBV6-3, could not be distinguished by the 87-base-pair reads and were therefore excluded. The cohort was sequenced for TCR beta chains only, and without alpha or paired-chain data the features that could be detected were limited. Roughly uniform sequencing depth across donors was assumed in presence/absence analyses, although this assumption may not hold. The authors suggested that the approach could potentially be extended to other disease states and immunological phenotypes. Broadly in line with IMGT annotations, most TCR beta V segments showed up in productive rearrangements about 87% or about 30% of the time in an earlier analysis of some 590 of the donors. A further reported finding was that TCR beta sequences accurately predicted the HLA-A and HLA-B alleles for most subjects in the first cohort. Several of the top co-occurrence clusters appeared to be linked to parvovirus B19, influenza, CMV and Epstein-Barr virus, according to a later analysis. Because HLA typing was missing for some donors at each locus, association tests included only the typed subset. In a later analysis, the rate of TCR association differed among HLA loci, with DRB1 alleles having the most associated TCRs and HLA-C alleles having the fewest. At a false discovery rate of 0.05, a later analysis linked roughly 17,000 TCR beta sequences to specific HLA alleles. A group of highly shared sequence variants was considered likely to be a technical artifact of the sequencing pipeline. A later genetic analysis reported fewer N-insertions in productive TCRs among donors in an Asian-associated ancestry cluster than the 666-donor mean. In a later analysis, HLA-associated TCR beta chains showed more clonal expansion and lower generation probabilities than non-associated chains that were equally common. Most TCR sequences were observed very rarely across donors, whereas some public TCRs were present in many individuals. The only immune exposure information available for the cohort was CMV serostatus. In vitro tests confirmed that three of the cytomegalovirus-associated TCR beta chains recognize cytomegalovirus antigens. Assigning TCR associations to individual alleles was difficult when HLA alleles, especially DR and DQ, strongly co-occurred. In a later genetic analysis, a missense DCLRE1C variant was associated with V-gene and J-gene trimming of TCR beta chains, and the association was replicated in an independent cohort. Correlated functional status among segregating V segments might reflect linkage disequilibrium, but an unknown experimental factor could not be ruled out. Some 16 rarely observed V segments, including chromosome 9 orphons, were excluded from the earlier analysis of a few hundred of the donors because counts were too low. A total of fewer than 200 TCR beta chains were listed by the study as associated with cytomegalovirus. The classifier was reported to diagnose cytomegalovirus status with high specificity and sensitivity in both the original and validation cohorts. In a later analysis, most CMV-associated TCR beta chains were found to appear HLA-restricted, with HLA associations seemingly driven largely by CMV exposure.

In total, approximately 700 healthy bone marrow donors made up the cohort. At the time of sampling, every cohort member was nominally healthy, though immune exposures that went unrecorded were likely present. The donor tested CMV seropositive and was one of the 289 seropositive cohort members. A peripheral blood sample was collected from each donor, and TCR beta sequencing was performed on peripheral blood mononuclear cells. The Qiagen DNeasy Blood Extraction Kit was used to extract genomic DNA from the blood cell samples. Preparation of the library involved the immunoSEQ multiplex PCR assay. A mixture of 60 forward primers for TCR Vbeta segments and 13 reverse primers for TCR Jbeta segments was used in the multiplex PCR. A multiplex PCR assay on genomic DNA amplified the CDR3 region of rearranged TCR beta genes. On the Illumina HiSeq System, the amplified TCR beta libraries were sequenced as 87-base-pair reads. On the study's bioinformatics: Across the 670 or so repertoires, a later analysis counted roughly 84 million unique TCR beta chains, 9 million to 14 million of which were shared by at least two donors. Raw reads were error-corrected and collapsed into unique sequences with a nearest-neighbor algorithm that merged closely related sequences to remove PCR and sequencing errors. CDR3 sequences were aligned to IMGT reference sequences to assign V, D and J gene segments. For a sequence to be retained, at least a six-nucleotide match to both a V gene segment and a J gene segment was required. A rearrangement counted as productive if the CDR3 had no stop codons and remained in frame with V and J, and every other rearrangement counted as non-productive. Following IMGT convention, CDR3 was defined as the stretch from the second conserved V-encoded cysteine up to the conserved J-encoded phenylalanine. In an earlier analysis of 550 to 650 of the donors, sequences lacking an unambiguous match to a single V gene segment were excluded. An earlier analysis of 450 to 650 of the donors called V segments functional above 56.7% productive rearrangements and segregating when the between-donor standard deviation exceeded 5%. A statistical classification framework was developed to diagnose cytomegalovirus status using the catalog of TCR beta chain sequences. In a later analysis, TCR nucleotide sequences were compared against IMGT/GENE-DB human TR gene sequences so that V and J genes could be assigned. A later analysis assigned CDR3 sequences and most-parsimonious VDJ recombination scenarios with the TCRdist pipeline. In a later analysis, every TCR beta chain was defined by the combination of its CDR3 amino acid sequence and its V-gene family, and reads without a unique V-gene family were dropped. In a later analysis, 500 to 700 highly shared, low-generation-probability nucleotide sequences were removed to address suspected cross-contamination and a sequencing artifact. In a later analysis, a clonal expansion index for each public chain was calculated from normalized within-repertoire ranks of inferred template counts. In a later analysis, generation probabilities were computed with a VDJ recombination model fitted to out-of-frame rearrangements, and the resulting probabilities were checked against IGoR. In a later analysis, hypergeometric tests were used to score TCR-TCR, TCR-HLA and TCR-CMV co-occurrence, with a repertoire-size bias correction applied to TCR pairs. In a later analysis, false discovery rates were estimated by permuting HLA or CMV assignments 20 times. A later analysis grouped co-occurring TCRs with DBSCAN, adding TCRdist sequence similarity when clustering within HLA-allele-positive subsets. Co-occurrence clustering excluded repertoires with fewer than 30,000 or more than 120,000 public chains, plus five with anomalous nucleotide sharing. As stored in TCRdb, this immuneACCESS dataset retains in-frame rearrangements with V and J assigned. A fraction of the clones does not appear; measured against another copy, unresolved V genes explain less than half of the discrepancy, and the remainder lacks a known reason. V, J and clone size reflect that table, while D and trimming were determined from the DNA. Within this sample are approximately 200,000 clones, with about 80% of them counted one time only. The ten largest account for around 2% of the sample.

The material sequenced was PBMCs. Rearrangement joined TRBV28 to TRBJ2-7; a tentative D match to TRBD1 spans 6 bases. The receptor's source is a woman between 18 and 29 years old in good health and CMV-seropositive. The sequenced DNA: TGTGCCAGCAGTTCCCCCGCAGGGGAAAGCTCCTACGAGCAGTACGTC. This codes for CASSSPAGESSYEQYV.